This entry concerns a single TCR beta chain. At one end the junction does not follow the germline gene, possibly because of a read error. The CDR3 is made up of 13 amino acids. TCR beta CDR3 regions were amplified from RNA transcripts. The HTBI primer set drove a first-round RT-PCR of the TCR CDR3. TCRdb recomputed calls from the multiplex PCR reads with MiXCR, one row per CDR3 protein. Of about 480,000 distinct CDR3 sequences detected, roughly a quarter appear once; the ten largest clones hold over 9%. The sample is drawn from a study of T cells in Graves' hyperthyroidism and ophthalmopathy. Isolation of PBMCs was performed on around 9.3 ml fresh peripheral blood.

Sequencing input: blood. This TCR was sampled from a woman aged 25-40 years with Graves' ophthalmopathy. The chain recombines TRBV12-3 or TRBV12-4 with TRBJ2-7; possibly TRBD1 or TRBD2 for D (5 bases each). In nucleotides, the CDR3 is TGTGCCAGCAGTTTTATCCGGGGCTACGAGCGGTACTTC. Residues: CASSFIRGYERYF.